The T cell receptor beta chain under discussion was sequenced for a study of CD8+ T cells in alopecia areata. Study as a whole: A 6-month off-drug phase came after tofacitinib, which had lasted 6 to 18 months.

Treatment: oral pan-JAK inhibitor, 5-10 mg twice daily. Alopecia areata patients provided lesional scalp punch biopsies and peripheral blood. Germline V gene data show CDR1 as MNHNS and CDR2 as SASEGT. The CDR3 is 14 amino acids. V lost 3 bases and J 6 bases, leaving 14 bases between the germline ends. TCR sequencing used cDNA made by reverse transcription of extracted RNA. TCRdb's table, derived via immunoSEQ multiplex PCR, lists solely in-frame clones and lacks some. This sample has about 1,400 clones, with roughly 80% found just once. In the case of this clone: Its matching antigen is unknown.

General observations from the study: Because of a solitary nonresponder, the connection of baseline CD8+ expansion to response stays uncertain. Among the top 100, expanded CD8+ clones were significantly decreased by tofacitinib, as was scalp clonality.

The J gene is TRBJ1-2, the V gene TRBV6-1; a possible D gene is TRBD1 (6 bases). The sample consisted of skin, taken at week 24, from a patient treated with tofacitinib. The clonotype was recovered from a human donor with alopecia areata. The CDR3 loop reads CASSERGRRDGYTF. CDR3 nucleotide sequence: TGTGCCAGCAGTGAGAGGGGGAGGAGGGATGGCTACACCTTC.